Each of the 17 T cell receptor beta chains below was sequenced from the same sample in a study of cytomegalovirus exposure and HLA in healthy donors. Clones were read by immunoSEQ multiplex PCR, and TCRdb kept only the in-frame ones, dropping some. The data contain about 55,000 clones, around 90% of them seen just once; the ten biggest clones take up just over 3%. The sample consisted of PBMCs. These receptors were collected from a young man in good health and CMV-seronegative.

The J gene is TRBJ2-7, the V gene TRBV6-5, with D perhaps TRBD1 (5 bases). V gave up 10 bases and J gave up 2 bases, with 9 bases separating them. CDR1 and CDR2 (germline): MNHEY, SVGAGI. The CDR3 consists of 11 residues. CDR3 DNA: TGTGCCACCTTAGGGGCCTACGAGCAGTACTTC. This sequence encodes CATLGAYEQYF.

The chain uses TRBV7-8 and TRBJ2-1; 9 bases fit TRBD1. Trimming cost V 5 bases and J 9 bases; bases outside gene matches: 5. This CDR3 spans 13 amino acids. The germline V gene has CDR1 SGHVS and CDR2 FQNEAQ. As DNA, the CDR3 is TGTGCCAGCAGCCGGGACAGGGATGGTGAGCAGTTCTTC. Its protein product is CASSRDRDGEQFF. The full variable domain, rest sourced from reference TRBV7-8 and TRBJ2-1, is GAGVSQSPRYKVAKRGQDVALRCDPISGHVSLFWYQQALGQGPEFLTYFQNEAQLDKSGLPSDRFFAERPEGSVSTLKIQRTQQEDSAVYLCASSRDRDGEQFFGPGTRLTVL.

The chain links TRBV28 to TRBJ2-7; possibly TRBD2 for D (5 bases). Per germline, CDR1 MDHEN and CDR2 SYDVKM. Trimming pared 8 bases from V and 1 base from J, leaving 9 bases between. This CDR3 is 12 amino acids long. The CDR3 reads CASQDSSYEQYF. CDR3 bases: TGTGCCAGCCAGGACTCTTCCTACGAGCAGTACTTC.

This clone was detected once. The chain combines TRBV19 with TRBJ1-3; D ambiguous. Per germline, CDR1 LNHDA and CDR2 SQIVND (reference sequence). V lost 6 bases and J lost 1, with 10 bases in between. The CDR3 consists of 14 residues. CDR3 region: CASSPTGSGNTIYF. CDR3 nucleotide sequence: TGTGCCAGTAGCCCGACTGGTTCTGGAAACACCATATATTTT.

For this clone: A read error may account for a junction end that differs from germline. The CDR3 region has the DNA TGTAGCCTAGCGGATCGGGGTACGCAGTATTTT. Its translation: CSLADRGTQYF. The chain employs TRBV20-1 and TRBJ2-3; 7 bases are shared with TRBD2. Germline lookup yields CDR1 DFQATT and CDR2 SNEGSKA (reference sequence). The CDR3 is 11 amino acids.

The chain links TRBV7-9 to TRBJ1-1; D gene ambiguous. V was clipped by 5 bases and J by 11 bases, with 12 bases between them. Germline V lookup: CDR1 SEHNR, CDR2 FQNEAQ (reference sequence). This CDR3 has 11 amino acids. The CDR3 is CASSLGVGAFF. The CDR3 DNA is TGTGCCAGCAGCCTAGGAGTCGGGGCTTTCTTT.

The chain links TRBV7-6 to TRBJ1-1; D is undetermined. The CDR3 runs to 15 residues. Germline values: CDR1 SGHVS, CDR2 FNYEAQ. V was cut by 1 base and J by 2 bases, with 11 bases left in between. This CDR3 is CASSLGAGVNTEAFF. CDR3 DNA: TGTGCCAGCAGCTTAGGGGCAGGTGTTAACACTGAAGCTTTCTTT. Filled out from reference TRBV7-6 and TRBJ1-1, the complete variable domain reads GAGVSQSPRYKVTKRGQDVALRCDPISGHVSLYWYRQALGQGPEFLTYFNYEAQQDKSGLPNDRFSAERPEGSISTLTIQRTEQRDSAMYRCASSLGAGVNTEAFFGQGTRLTVV.

The chain carries TRBV28 and TRBJ2-7; D not certain. From germline, CDR1 is MDHEN and CDR2 SYDVKM. V lost 3 bases to trimming and J lost 3 bases, with 6 bases between them. The CDR3 has 12 residues. CDR3 loop: CASSLRDYEQYF. The DNA for the CDR3 is TGTGCCAGCAGTTTGCGAGACTACGAGCAGTACTTC.

V and J are TRBV18 and TRBJ2-1; 7 positions match TRBD1. Germline values: CDR1 KGHSH, CDR2 LQKENI. This CDR3 has 16 residues. With 6 bases clipped from V and 9 bases from J, the junction kept 17 bases outside the gene matches. CDR3 DNA: TGTGCCAGCTCCCACGGGACAGCCCCAGGAGCCAGTGAGCAGTTCTTC. Protein: CASSHGTAPGASEQFF. The whole variable domain, filled in from reference TRBV18 and TRBJ2-1, reads NAGVMQNPRHLVRRRGQEARLRCSPMKGHSHVYWYRQLPEEGLKFMVYLQKENIIDESGMPKERFSAEFPKEGPSILRIQQVVRGDSAAYFCASSHGTAPGASEQFFGPGTRLTVL.

V is TRBV7-9 and J is TRBJ2-1, with 7 bases fitting TRBD2. J was trimmed by 10 bases and V by 0 bases; bases with no gene match: 6. CDR3 size: 14 residues. The germline CDR1 and CDR2 sequences are SEHNR and FQNEAQ (reference sequence). The CDR3 coding sequence is TGTGCCAGCAGCTTAGCGGGAGGGCCCAGAGAGCAGTTCTTC. It specifies CASSLAGGPREQFF. Full variable domain (rest looked up from reference TRBV7-9 and TRBJ2-1): DTGVSQNPRHKITKRGQNVTFRCDPISEHNRLYWYRQTLGQGPEFLTYFQNEAQLEKSRLLSDRFSAERPKGSFSTLEIQRTEQGDSAMYLCASSLAGGPREQFFGPGTRLTVL.

CDR3 DNA sequence: TGCGCCAGCAGCCAAACCGACAGCTCTGGAAACACCATATATTTT. It translates to CASSQTDSSGNTIYF. The rearrangement links TRBV4-1 to TRBJ1-3, with D possibly matching TRBD1 (5 bases). Trimming left V 2 bases short and J 0 bases short, with 8 bases between. CDR3 length: 15 residues. The germline CDR1 and CDR2 sequences are MGHRA and YSYEKL.

This chain's CDR3 is CASSSYRVSNTGELFF. CDR3 nucleotide sequence: TGTGCCAGCAGTTCCTACAGGGTATCGAACACCGGGGAGCTGTTTTTT. The chain carries TRBV2 and TRBJ2-2; possibly TRBD1 for D (6 bases). V lost 5 bases to trimming and J lost 0 bases, with 13 bases between them. The CDR3 totals 16 residues. The germline CDR1 and CDR2 sequences are SNHLY and FYNNEI.

The chain carries TRBV25-1 and TRBJ1-2; 12 positions agree with TRBD1. The V gene's germline CDR1 is MGHDK and CDR2 SYGVNS. This CDR3 is 17 amino acids long. The J segment lost 4 bases and the V segment lost 5 bases, leaving 11 bases of the junction unmatched. For the CDR3, the DNA is TGTGCCAGCAGTTCACCCGGGACAGGGGGCGATGGCTATGGCTACACCTTC. Encoded protein: CASSSPGTGGDGYGYTF.

This chain connects TRBV2 to TRBJ2-2; D is uncertain. The germline CDR1 and CDR2 sequences are SNHLY and FYNNEI. The CDR3 sequence is 12 residues long. Between the trimmed V and J ends, which lost 8 bases and 4 bases, there was a span of 8 bases. The CDR3 sequence: CASSQVTGELFF. The CDR3 nucleotides read TGTGCCAGCTCCCAGGTCACCGGGGAGCTGTTTTTT.

The chain is built from TRBV7-6 and TRBJ2-2; 7 bases agree with TRBD2. CDR1 and CDR2 from the germline V gene are SGHVS and FNYEAQ. The CDR3 is made up of 17 amino acids. With 0 bases clipped from V and 4 bases from J, the junction kept 8 bases outside the gene matches. The CDR3 region has the DNA TGTGCCAGCAGCTTAGCCCCGACTAGCTCTCGCACCGGGGAGCTGTTTTTT. Translation gives CASSLAPTSSRTGELFF.

The CDR3 bases are TGTGCCAGCAGCGTAGACGGACTAGCGGGAGAAACGGACACCGGGGAGCTGTTTTTT. Translating gives CASSVDGLAGETDTGELFF. The J gene is TRBJ2-2, the V gene TRBV9, with 13 bases matching TRBD2. V lost 0 bases to trimming and J lost 3 bases; unmatched junction nucleotides: 8. CDR1 and CDR2 from the germline V gene are SGDLS and YYNGEE. The length of the CDR3 is 19 residues.

This chain connects TRBV5-4 to TRBJ2-2; D is possibly TRBD2 (6 bases). This CDR3 is built from 16 residues. CDR1 SGHNT and CDR2 YYREEE come from the germline V gene (reference sequence). The V end was cut by 2 bases, the J end by 6 bases, with 17 bases between. The CDR3 loop is CASSFITGAPAGELFF. The CDR3 bases are TGTGCCAGCAGCTTTATCACGGGAGCCCCCGCCGGGGAGCTGTTTTTT.